These 9 T cell receptor beta chains originate from one sample sequenced in a study of T cells in Graves' hyperthyroidism and ophthalmopathy. RNA transcripts gave rise to amplified TCR beta CDR3 regions. A set of HTBI primers served as the primers for a first-round RT-PCR of the TCR CDR3. TCRdb processed the multiplex PCR reads anew with MiXCR; each CDR3 protein has one entry. The profile shows roughly 380,000 distinct CDR3 sequences, 15% to 20% of them singletons. What was sequenced was blood. The source is a woman between 18 and 30 years old with Graves' hyperthyroidism.

The table lists this clonotype with a few counts. The CDR3 protein is CASRRTGDYEQYF. The CDR3, as DNA: TGTGCCAGCAGGAGGACAGGGGACTACGAGCAGTACTTC. The V gene is TRBV6-1, the J gene TRBJ2-7; 9 positions match TRBD1. The junction had 3 bases not matched to a gene; V was cut back by 6 bases and J by 3 bases. Germline V CDR1 and CDR2: MNHNS, SASEGT. CDR3 length equals 13 residues.

This clonotype was seen many times. J is TRBJ2-5 and V is TRBV3-1, with TRBD2 matching over 11 bases. Germline lookup yields CDR1 LGHDT and CDR2 YNNKEL (reference sequence). This CDR3 is 15 amino acids long. J gave up 1 base and V 11 bases, and 9 bases lay outside the gene matches. The CDR3: CASMFGTSGQETQYF. The CDR3 bases are TGTGCCTCAATGTTTGGGACTAGCGGCCAAGAGACCCAGTACTTC.

This clonotype was observed many times. This rearrangement joins TRBV5-1 to TRBJ1-5; no clear D. Trimming pared 6 bases from V and 3 bases from J, leaving 10 bases between. The CDR3 has 13 residues. Germline V gene lookup returns CDR1 SGHRS and CDR2 YFSETQ. Written as DNA, the CDR3 is TGCGCCAGCAAAGCGGACGCCAATCAGCCCCAGCATTTT. Its protein is CASKADANQPQHF.

This clonotype occurred many times. The rearrangement uses TRBV29-1 and TRBJ2-7; a possible D gene is TRBD1 (5 bases). Trimming cost V 0 bases and J 7 bases, with 13 bases left between them. This CDR3 is 13 amino acids long. Per the germline V gene, CDR1 is SQVTM and CDR2 is ANQGSEA. CDR3 coding DNA: TGCAGCGTTGAAGACTATACAGGTGATGAGCAGTACTTC. Encoded protein: CSVEDYTGDEQYF.

As to this clonotype: Just one base apart from a much larger clone, this may be a read error. The chain combines TRBV5-6 with TRBJ1-2; 10 nucleotides agree with TRBD1. The CDR3 is 17 residues long. CDR1 and CDR2 from the germline V gene are SGHDT and YYEEEE. In nucleotides, the CDR3 is TGTGCCAGCAGTTCGTCGGACAGGGGGTTTTATAACTATGGCTTCACCTTC. Translation gives CASSSSDRGFYNYGFTF.

This rearrangement joins TRBV6-1 to TRBJ2-2; no clear D. V lost 6 bases and J lost 5, with 10 bases in between. The germline gives CDR1 MNHNS, CDR2 SASEGT. The CDR3 covers 13 residues. The CDR3, as DNA: TGTGCCAGCAGGCCGAGTGGAACCGGGGAGCTGTTTTTT. Protein product: CASRPSGTGELFF.

Ten or more counts support this clonotype. V is TRBV10-3 and J is TRBJ1-1, with D unclear. Germline V gene data show CDR1 as ENHRY and CDR2 as SYGVKD. This CDR3 region has 13 residues. V lost 2 bases to trimming and J lost 4 bases, with 8 bases between them. CDR3 amino acids: CAISEEGSTEAFF. CDR3 sequence (DNA): TGTGCCATCAGTGAGGAGGGATCCACTGAAGCTTTCTTT.

The genes are TRBV6-2 or TRBV6-3 and TRBJ2-5; D possibly corresponds to TRBD2 (5 bases). Germline V gene sequence: CDR1 MNHEY, CDR2 SVGEGT. V was pared by 6 bases and J by 4 bases, with 15 bases between. The CDR3 is 14 amino acids. CDR3 in amino acids: CASRTPGWGETQYF. The CDR3 nucleotides read TGTGCCAGCAGGACGCCGGGGTGGGGAGAGACCCAGTACTTC.

This clonotype was recorded at least ten times. The rearrangement joins TRBV6-1 to TRBJ2-7; D is unresolved. V was clipped by 4 bases and J by 1 base, with 8 bases between them. Germline CDR1 MNHNS, CDR2 SASEGT. The CDR3 length is 13 residues. CDR3 in amino acids: CASSAKGSYEQYF. Here the CDR3 DNA reads TGTGCCAGCAGTGCGAAGGGTTCCTACGAGCAGTACTTC.